A selection of T cell receptor beta chains follows, all from one sample in a study of shared clonotypes between healthy human individuals. Only in-frame clones appear in the TCRdb table, and some are missing; sequencing was by immunoSEQ multiplex PCR. The data show a few hundred thousand clones, less than 97% seen once. The sample consisted of naive CD8+ T cells sorted from blood. The receptors here all came from a woman in her thirties in good health. The CDR3 runs from the conserved cysteine through the conserved F or W. The D gene is left open where the match is weak. Part of the rows lack a size; the others show once, few, many or a class for expanded clones.

D gene	V gene	clone size	J gene	CDR3 DNA	CDR3 protein
TRBD1	TRBV7-9	.	TRBJ1-5	TGTGCCAGCAGCTCGGAAGGGGGCGCGGGTCAGCCCCAGCATTTT	CASSSEGGAGQPQHF
.	TRBV5-1	.	TRBJ1-1	TGCGCCAGCAGCCGTGGGGAAACTTTCTTT	CASSRGETFF
.	TRBV10-3	.	TRBJ2-3	TGTGCCACCCTAAGCGTGGACAATAACCCCACAGATACGCAGTATTTT	CATLSVDNNPTDTQYF
.	TRBV6-1	.	TRBJ2-3	TGTGCCAGCAGCGGGACGGGTCCCAGGGATACGCAGTATTTT	CASSGTGPRDTQYF
.	TRBV6-5	.	TRBJ2-2	TGTGCCAGCAGCCTAACCGGGTCCGGGGAGCTGTTTTTT	CASSLTGSGELFF
TRBD1	TRBV7-9	.	TRBJ2-2	TGTGCCAGCAGCTTAGGACAGGGGACCGGGGAGCTGTTTTTT	CASSLGQGTGELFF
.	TRBV28	.	TRBJ2-1	TGTGCCAGCAGTTTAACGGCGGGTCGCAATGAGCAGTTCTTC	CASSLTAGRNEQFF
.	TRBV9	.	TRBJ2-2	TGTGCCAGCAGCACGTTCTCAGGGGACGGGGAGCTGTTTTTT	CASSTFSGDGELFF
.	TRBV28	.	TRBJ1-4	TGTGCCAGCAGCTTGAATGAAAAACTGTTTTTT	CASSLNEKLFF
TRBD2	TRBV7-9	.	TRBJ2-7	TGTGCCAGCAGTAGCAAGGCGGGAGGGTTCTACGAGCAGTACTTC	CASSSKAGGFYEQYF
.	TRBV19	once	TRBJ2-7	TGTGCCAGTACCGCAGGACGGTTGGGGGCCTACGAGCAGTACTTC	CASTAGRLGAYEQYF
.	TRBV21-1	.	TRBJ1-1	TGTGCCAGCAGCAAAGACAAGAGGGTCGAATCAGGGAGCACTGAAGCTTTCTTT	CASSKDKRVESGSTEAFF
.	TRBV27	.	TRBJ1-2	TGTGCCAGCAGTTTATCTGGCCGGAGGTATGGCTACACCTTC	CASSLSGRRYGYTF
.	TRBV9	once	TRBJ2-7	TGTGCCAGTCGCCCTGGGGAAGGCAACGAGCAGTACTTC	CASRPGEGNEQYF
.	TRBV11-2	.	TRBJ1-1	TGTGCCAGCAGCCGAGATGGGTTCGCTGAAGCTTTCTTT	CASSRDGFAEAFF
.	TRBV28	.	TRBJ2-4	TGTGCCAGCAGCTATATGGAAAACATTCAGTACTTC	CASSYMENIQYF
.	TRBV6-6	once	TRBJ2-7	TGTGCCAGCAGACTCGACTCCCCGGGCTCCTACGAGCAGTACTTC	CASRLDSPGSYEQYF
.	TRBV19	.	TRBJ1-1	TGTGCCAGTAGGGGTCCGGACTTGAACACTGAAGCTTTCTTT	CASRGPDLNTEAFF
.	TRBV19	few	TRBJ2-1	TGTGCCAGTAGTTTGGACGTCTACTCCTACAATGAGCAGTTCTTC	CASSLDVYSYNEQFF
.	TRBV14	.	TRBJ2-3	TGTGCCAGCAGCCAAGTTAGCACAGATACGCAGTATTTT	CASSQVSTDTQYF
TRBD2	TRBV5-4	.	TRBJ2-1	TGTGCCAGCAGCGAAAGGACTAGCGGGAGACCGGAGCAGTTCTTC	CASSERTSGRPEQFF
.	TRBV2	.	TRBJ2-2	TGTGCCAGCACCCGAAACACCGGGGAGCTGTTTTTT	CASTRNTGELFF
.	TRBV6-1	.	TRBJ2-7	TGTGCCAGCAGTGAAAACTCCCAAATGAAGGTCTACGAGCAGTACTTC	CASSENSQMKVYEQYF
.	TRBV6-5	.	TRBJ2-5	TGTGCCAGCAGTTACTCGGGGAATTTTGAGACCCAGTACTTC	CASSYSGNFETQYF
TRBD2	TRBV28	.	TRBJ2-5	TGTGCCAGCAAAACTAGCGCGGGGCCCCAAGAGACCCAGTACTTC	CASKTSAGPQETQYF
.	TRBV7-6	once	TRBJ2-1	TGTGCCAGCAGCTTAGAGAGGACCTCCTACAATGAGCAGTTCTTC	CASSLERTSYNEQFF